The 23 T cell receptor beta chains listed next were all sequenced from one sample in a study of cytomegalovirus exposure and HLA in healthy donors (dated by TCRdb to 2016 to 2017). Library preparation was by the immunoSEQ multiplex PCR assay. The multiplex PCR relied on a mix of 60 forward primers for TCR Vbeta segments and 13 reverse primers for TCR Jbeta segments. This immuneACCESS table, as held by TCRdb, lists in-frame sequences with V and J called but not all clones. Of the missing ones, under half trace to an unresolved V gene in checked studies; the others have no known cause. This sample's table has entries for approximately 120,000 clones. Together, the top ten hold 2% to 2.5% of the sample. Sequenced: PBMCs. The source of these receptors is a man aged 35 to 55 in good health and CMV-seronegative.

The rearrangement links TRBV27 to TRBJ1-6, with 8 bases aligning to TRBD1. The CDR3 runs to 15 residues. Germline trimming cut 0 bases from V and 9 bases from J; bases unmatched to any gene: 4. Germline CDR1 is MNHEY and CDR2 is SMNVEV (reference sequence). The CDR3 DNA follows: TGTGCCAGCAGTTTATCGACAGGGGCGGGTTCACCCCTCCACTTT. This sequence encodes CASSLSTGAGSPLHF.

The chain links TRBV7-8 to TRBJ2-1; D not resolved. V was pared by 5 bases and J by 9 bases, with 8 bases between. The CDR3 is made up of 11 amino acids. Germline CDR1 SGHVS, CDR2 FQNEAQ. CDR3 sequence (DNA): TGTGCCAGCAGCATCGCGGCTGAGCAGTTCTTC. This sequence encodes CASSIAAEQFF.

The rearrangement uses TRBV6-6 and TRBJ2-7, with 9 bases aligning to TRBD2. After removal of 2 bases from V and 2 bases from J, the junction contained 1 base not matched to a gene. CDR3 length: 14 residues. Looked up from germline, CDR1 is MNHNY and CDR2 is SVGAGI (reference sequence). The CDR3 nucleotides are TGTGCCAGCAGTTACCTAGCGGGAACCTACGAGCAGTACTTC. Translated: CASSYLAGTYEQYF.

The chain has TRBV7-6 and TRBJ2-1; 14 bases are shared with TRBD2. V shed 5 bases, J shed 9 bases, and the junction held 6 bases outside the gene matches. This CDR3 comprises 15 residues. Germline V gene data show CDR1 as SGHVS and CDR2 as FNYEAQ. CDR3 loop: CASSGGTSGSSEQFF. The DNA for the CDR3 is TGTGCCAGCAGCGGGGGGACTAGCGGGAGTTCTGAGCAGTTCTTC.

The V and J genes are TRBV28 and TRBJ2-5; D unresolved. The J call may be incorrect, as the DNA end agrees better with TRBJ2-7. Germline assignment: CDR1 MDHEN and CDR2 SYDVKM. The CDR3 contains 12 residues. The CDR3 spells CASSFSVYEQYF. CDR3 nucleotide sequence: TGTGCCAGCAGTTTCTCTGTTTACGAGCAGTACTTC.

This chain uses TRBV4-3 with TRBJ1-1; D gene unclear. The V end lost 0 bases, the J end lost 11 bases, and 16 bases lay between the germline ends. The CDR3 runs to 14 residues. Germline assignment: CDR1 LGHNA and CDR2 YSLEER. For the CDR3, the DNA is TGCGCCAGCAGCCAAGATTTTGCCCCCTCCGAGGCTTTCTTT. Its protein product is CASSQDFAPSEAFF.

V and J are TRBV10-1 and TRBJ2-1; 8 bases agree with TRBD2. CDR1 and CDR2 (germline): WNHNN, SYGVQD (reference sequence). The CDR3 spans 14 residues. After removal of 6 bases from V and 8 bases from J, the junction contained 9 bases not matched to a gene. In nucleotides, the CDR3 is TGCGCCAGCAGCCCCGGGACTAGTTTATATGAGCAGTTCTTC. Translating it yields CASSPGTSLYEQFF.

The rearrangement joins TRBV6-5 to TRBJ1-6; no clear D. Trimming shortened V by 2 bases and J by 9 bases, and 17 bases separated the two germline ends. The CDR3 is made up of 16 amino acids. Germline V gene sequence: CDR1 MNHEY, CDR2 SVGAGI. CDR3 DNA: TGTGCCAGCAGTTACAATTCGGAGTCCCGCGGTTCACCCCTCCACTTT. It encodes CASSYNSESRGSPLHF.

The rearrangement joins TRBV5-6 to TRBJ1-5, with 8 bases identical to TRBD1. CDR1 is SGHDT and CDR2 is YYEEEE in the germline V gene. V shed 0 bases and J 1 base; nucleotides not matched to a gene: 3. The CDR3 sequence is 16 residues long. The CDR3 region is CASSLGTGLSNQPQHF. The DNA for the CDR3 is TGTGCCAGCAGCTTGGGGACAGGGTTAAGCAATCAGCCCCAGCATTTT.

V usage is TRBV2 and J usage is TRBJ1-1; 8 positions match TRBD1. V was clipped by 4 bases and J by 10 bases; unmatched bases: 14. The CDR3 runs 15 residues. Per the germline V gene, CDR1 is SNHLY and CDR2 is FYNNEI. The CDR3 spells CASSALRGQGSRAFF. The CDR3 DNA reads TGTGCCAGCAGTGCGTTGCGTGGACAGGGTAGTAGAGCTTTCTTT.

The chain has TRBV4-1 and TRBJ2-3; 7 bases are shared with TRBD2. There are 15 residues in the CDR3. Germline CDR1 MGHRA, CDR2 YSYEKL. V lost 2 bases to trimming and J lost 0 bases; unmatched junction nucleotides: 2. CDR3 sequence reads: CASSQPGGSTDTQYF. CDR3 bases: TGCGCCAGCAGCCAACCCGGGGGGAGCACAGATACGCAGTATTTT.

V is TRBV11-3 and J is TRBJ2-7; TRBD2 matches 10 bases. Germline values: CDR1 SGHNT, CDR2 YENEEA. Trimming took 4 bases from V and 2 from J; bases not matched to a gene: 14. The CDR3 loop spans 18 amino acids. DNA of the CDR3: TGTGCCAGCAGCTCCCCGGCGAGCGGGAGGGCCTTAGCCTACGAGCAGTACTTC. It specifies CASSSPASGRALAYEQYF.

This chain joins TRBV11-3 and TRBJ2-7; 12 bases map to TRBD1. This CDR3 comprises 15 residues. Germline V lookup: CDR1 SGHNT, CDR2 YENEEA. V dropped 4 bases and J dropped 3; count of bases not matched to a gene: 4. CDR3 DNA: TGTGCCAGCAGCTCCGGGACAGGGGGCTTCTACGAGCAGTACTTC. Protein sequence: CASSSGTGGFYEQYF. Looking up the rest from reference TRBV11-3 and TRBJ2-7 gives the full variable domain: EAGVVQSPRYKIIEKKQPVAFWCNPISGHNTLYWYLQNLGQGPELLIRYENEEAVDDSQLPKDRFSAERLKGVDSTLKIQPAELGDSAVYLCASSSGTGGFYEQYFGPGTRLTVT.

Concerning this clone: The sample holds other DNA sequences that translate to the same CDR3. The rearrangement joins TRBV10-3 to TRBJ2-5, with TRBD2 as a possible D gene (5 bases). The CDR3 extends over 15 amino acids. Trimming removed 3 bases at V and 3 bases at J, with 14 bases between. Germline CDR1 and CDR2: ENHRY and SYGVKD. In DNA form, the CDR3 reads TGTGCCATCAGTGATGTTGGTAGCGCAAAAGAGACCCAGTACTTC. It translates to CAISDVGSAKETQYF.

The chain uses TRBV25-1 and TRBJ2-5; 8 nucleotides match TRBD2. The CDR3 runs 15 residues. In germline, CDR1 is MGHDK, CDR2 SYGVNS. V trimming: 4 bases; J trimming: 2 bases; junction bases outside the gene matches: 6. The CDR3 DNA follows: TGTGCCAGCAGTGGCGGGACTAGGTCTCAAGAGACCCAGTACTTC. Translation gives CASSGGTRSQETQYF.

The rearrangement joins TRBV5-4 to TRBJ2-7, with 8 bases aligning to TRBD1. The CDR3 covers 15 residues. Germline V gene data show CDR1 as SGHNT and CDR2 as YYREEE (reference sequence). V shed 9 bases and J 2 bases; nucleotides not matched to a gene: 13. CDR3 protein: CATGQGQGSPYEQYF. CDR3 bases: TGTGCCACAGGACAGGGACAAGGTTCTCCCTACGAGCAGTACTTC.

This chain joins TRBV5-6 and TRBJ1-6; 7 bases align to TRBD1. This CDR3 is 14 amino acids long. Germline trimming cut 4 bases from V and 4 bases from J; bases unmatched to any gene: 2. Germline CDR1 and CDR2: SGHDT and YYEEEE. CDR3 DNA: TGTGCCAGCAGCCCGACAGGGTATAATTCACCCCTCCACTTT. This gives the protein CASSPTGYNSPLHF.

This chain links TRBV18 with TRBJ2-7; perhaps TRBD1 as D (6 bases). The CDR3 extends over 15 amino acids. Germline CDR1 KGHSH, CDR2 LQKENI. The V and J ends lost 2 bases and 2 bases respectively, with 13 bases between them. The CDR3 loop reads CASSPFRDTPYEQYF. The DNA for the CDR3 is TGTGCCAGCTCACCATTTCGGGACACACCCTACGAGCAGTACTTC.

The V gene is TRBV5-4, the J gene TRBJ2-2; D remains unclear. CDR3 length: 14 amino acids. From germline, CDR1 is SGHNT and CDR2 YYREEE (reference sequence). Trimming took 1 base from V and 7 from J, leaving 11 bases between them. The CDR3 DNA sequence: TGTGCCAGCAGCTTGAGTGACCCAGGCGGGGAGCTGTTTTTT. It yields the protein CASSLSDPGGELFF.

The chain recombines TRBV29-1 with TRBJ1-1; 9 bases agree with TRBD1. Germline V CDR1 and CDR2: SQVTM, ANQGSEA. The CDR3 sequence is 15 residues long. V was clipped by 7 bases and J by 0 bases; unmatched bases: 9. CDR3 in DNA: TGCAGCGCCCAAACCGGGACAGGGATGAACACTGAAGCTTTCTTT. As protein: CSAQTGTGMNTEAFF.

The chain recombines TRBV7-9 with TRBJ2-2; TRBD1 matches at 7 bases. The CDR3 consists of 15 residues. V was clipped by 4 bases and J by 3 bases; unmatched bases: 5. Germline V gene sequence: CDR1 SEHNR, CDR2 FQNEAQ (reference sequence). CDR3 sequence reads: CASSSGQDYTGELFF. The CDR3 nucleotides are TGTGCCAGCAGCTCTGGACAGGATTACACCGGGGAGCTGTTTTTT.

This chain joins TRBV7-3 and TRBJ2-1; 7 bases line up with TRBD2. Germline values: CDR1 SGHTA, CDR2 FQGTGA. Trimming cost V 1 base and J 3 bases; bases outside gene matches: 3. CDR3 size: 15 residues. This CDR3 is CASSLRGEGYNEQFF. Written as DNA, the CDR3 is TGTGCCAGCAGCTTAAGGGGGGAGGGCTACAATGAGCAGTTCTTC.

The chain employs TRBV4-1 and TRBJ2-7; the match to TRBD2 covers 9 bases. Germline V gene data show CDR1 as MGHRA and CDR2 as YSYEKL. The CDR3 spans 15 residues. V was pared by 4 bases and J by 4 bases, with 8 bases of the junction left unmatched. CDR3 DNA sequence: TGCGCCAGCAGCCTTATTAGCGGGAGAGAGTACGAGCAGTACTTC. This translates into CASSLISGREYEQYF.